The next 20 T cell receptor beta chains were all read from a single sample in a study of identical twins. Each CDR3 protein is one row after TCRdb ran MiXCR on the 5' RACE reads. The sample records more than 1.5 million distinct CDR3 sequences, roughly 35% being singletons. Sequenced sample: cord blood. The receptor set was obtained from a newborn girl in good health.

The genes are TRBV12-3 or TRBV12-4 and TRBJ1-1; 8 nucleotides align to TRBD1. Unmatched junction bases numbered 4, after V lost 6 bases and J lost 4 bases. The CDR3 extends over 13 amino acids. The CDR3 protein is CASRVTGVTEAFF. CDR3 coding DNA: TGTGCCAGCAGGGTGACAGGGGTCACTGAAGCTTTCTTT.

In its sample, this clonotype was seen many times. This chain uses TRBV4-2 with TRBJ2-4; 9 positions match TRBD2. Germline V gene data show CDR1 as LGHNA and CDR2 as YNFKEQ. The CDR3 totals 16 residues. V dropped 1 base and J dropped 4; count of bases not matched to a gene: 5. The CDR3 bases are TGTGCCAGCAGCCAAGCTCTGACTAGCGGAAAAAACATTCAGTACTTC. This sequence encodes CASSQALTSGKNIQYF.

The gene calls are TRBV10-3 and TRBJ1-1; D is undetermined. Between the trimmed V and J ends, which lost 3 bases and 3 bases, there was a span of 5 bases. Germline V lookup: CDR1 ENHRY, CDR2 SYGVKD. The CDR3 covers 12 residues. This chain's CDR3 is CAISDGHTEAFF. The CDR3 nucleotides read TGTGCCATCAGTGACGGACACACTGAAGCTTTCTTT.

The chain is built from TRBV28 and TRBJ2-7; 9 bases map to TRBD1. Germline V gene sequence: CDR1 MDHEN, CDR2 SYDVKM. The CDR3 runs 15 residues. Losses at the gene ends were 6 bases for V and 1 base for J; bases not matched to a gene: 7. Here the CDR3 reads CASRATGTGSYEQYF. CDR3 bases: TGTGCCAGCAGAGCGACCGGGACAGGGTCCTACGAGCAGTACTTC.

This clonotype was detected only a few times. The chain employs TRBV27 and TRBJ1-2; D might be TRBD1 (6 bases). The V gene lost 2 bases and the J gene lost 4 bases, with 17 bases spanning the gap. Germline V CDR1 and CDR2: MNHEY, SMNVEV (reference sequence). This CDR3 is built from 16 residues. DNA of the CDR3: TGTGCCAGCAGTTTAGCCGCCGGGACATGGCGCTATGGCTACACCTTC. Translated, it gives CASSLAAGTWRYGYTF.

The V gene is TRBV10-3, the J gene TRBJ1-2; D possibly corresponds to TRBD1 (6 bases). The germline CDR1 and CDR2 sequences are ENHRY and SYGVKD. The CDR3 spans 17 residues. The V and J ends lost 4 bases and 1 base respectively, with 19 bases between them. The CDR3 loop is CAISAAQGRGDNYGYTF. In DNA, the CDR3 is TGTGCCATCAGTGCCGCACAGGGAAGGGGGGATAACTATGGCTACACCTTC.

The table lists this clonotype with a few counts. V usage is TRBV6-1 and J usage is TRBJ2-2; D not resolved. CDR1 is MNHNS, CDR2 SASEGT, per germline. The CDR3 consists of 12 residues. V lost 8 bases and J 2 bases, leaving 6 bases between the germline ends. CDR3 coding DNA: TGTGCCAGCTGCAGAAACACCGGGGAGCTGTTTTTT. This encodes CASCRNTGELFF.

The rearrangement uses TRBV20-1 and TRBJ1-2; 7 bases match TRBD1. With 1 base clipped from V and 1 base from J, the junction kept 15 bases outside the gene matches. CDR1 is DFQATT and CDR2 is SNEGSKA in the germline V gene (reference sequence). The CDR3 is 18 amino acids. The CDR3 protein is CSARAADRTRPYNYGYTF. DNA of the CDR3: TGCAGTGCTAGAGCCGCGGACAGGACTCGCCCCTATAACTATGGCTACACCTTC.

The CDR3 nucleotides read TGTGCCAGCAGTTACTCGAGTGCCCTTACCACACCCCTAGGGGAGCAGTACTTC. It is translated as CASSYSSALTTPLGEQYF. This chain connects TRBV6-5 to TRBJ2-7; D uncertain. The CDR3 has 18 residues. CDR1 is MNHEY and CDR2 is SVGAGI in the germline V gene. The germline V and J ends were trimmed by 0 bases and 7 bases, with 25 bases remaining between them.

The CDR3 here is CATRVYGYTF. The CDR3 nucleotides are TGTGCCACCAGGGTTTATGGCTACACCTTC. This chain uses TRBV24-1 with TRBJ1-2; D gene uncertain. CDR3 size: 10 residues. Trimming took 7 bases from V and 5 from J, leaving 4 bases between them. Germline assignment: CDR1 KGHDR and CDR2 SFDVKD.

The V gene is TRBV3-1, the J gene TRBJ2-7, with D unresolved. Deletions cut 2 bases from V and 0 bases from J, with 8 bases between. CDR3 length: 14 amino acids. Germline-derived CDR1 and CDR2 are LGHDT and YNNKEL (reference sequence). This chain's CDR3 is CASSQMPRSYEQYF. The CDR3 nucleotides read TGTGCCAGCAGCCAAATGCCCCGCTCCTACGAGCAGTACTTC.

This chain links TRBV29-1 with TRBJ2-1; D perhaps matches TRBD2 (6 bases). The end of the DNA is better explained by TRBJ2-7, so the J call may be wrong. This CDR3 has 14 amino acids. Germline CDR1 reads SQVTM; CDR2 reads ANQGSEA. The CDR3 region has the DNA TGCAGCGTTGAGTCGCGGGAAGATTACAATGAGCAGTACTTC. It specifies CSVESREDYNEQYF.

There are a few counts of this clonotype. The rearrangement uses TRBV10-3 and TRBJ2-1, with 7 positions matching TRBD1. V lost 6 bases, J lost 8 bases, and 7 bases stayed unmatched. The CDR3 consists of 13 residues. Germline-derived CDR1 and CDR2 are ENHRY and SYGVKD. The CDR3 loop reads CAISRDREHEQFF. The CDR3 DNA reads as TGTGCCATCAGCCGCGACAGGGAACATGAGCAGTTCTTC.

This clonotype came up a few times. The rearrangement links TRBV7-9 to TRBJ1-2; D uncertain. This CDR3 spans 15 amino acids. Between the trimmed V and J ends, which lost 1 base and 7 bases, there was a span of 16 bases. Germline values: CDR1 SEHNR, CDR2 FQNEAQ (reference sequence). CDR3 amino acids: CASSLGSAPYTGYTF. CDR3 DNA: TGTGCCAGCAGCTTAGGTTCGGCTCCATATACTGGCTACACCTTC.

This chain uses TRBV24-1 with TRBJ1-5, with TRBD1 matching over 7 bases. The germline V gene encodes CDR1 KGHDR and CDR2 SFDVKD. V gave up 7 bases and J gave up 4 bases; unmatched junction bases: 9. The CDR3 extends over 15 amino acids. The CDR3 coding sequence is TGTGCCACCAGCACGGGACAGACACCTAATCAGCCCCAGCATTTT. Protein sequence: CATSTGQTPNQPQHF.

The chain couples TRBV9 to TRBJ2-7, with 7 bases fitting TRBD2. In germline, CDR1 is SGDLS, CDR2 YYNGEE. This CDR3 is built from 14 residues. Losses at the gene ends were 2 bases for V and 6 bases for J; bases not matched to a gene: 8. CDR3 in amino acids: CASSVSGGSPEQYF. DNA for the CDR3: TGTGCCAGCAGCGTTTCTGGCGGGAGTCCCGAGCAGTACTTC.

This clonotype was seen a handful of times. V is TRBV7-2 and J is TRBJ2-7; D may correspond to TRBD1 or TRBD2 (6 bases each). The CDR3 sequence is 14 residues long. The germline gives CDR1 SGHTA, CDR2 FQGNSA. Trimming cost V 5 bases and J 6 bases, with 17 bases left between them. The CDR3 nucleotides read TGTGCCAGCAGCCCGGACAGTGGGAGGCTCGAGCAGTACTTC. Amino acid sequence: CASSPDSGRLEQYF.

This clonotype was detected a few times. This sequence joins TRBV29-1 and TRBJ2-1; D is possibly TRBD2 (5 bases). The V gene's germline CDR1 is SQVTM and CDR2 ANQGSEA. The V end was cut by 8 bases, the J end by 1 base, with 12 bases between. This CDR3 is built from 13 residues. The CDR3 sequence is CSTLAGSYNEQFF. The DNA of the CDR3 is TGCAGCACCCTGGCGGGTTCCTACAATGAGCAGTTCTTC.

This clonotype appeared a few times. The chain couples TRBV10-2 to TRBJ2-3, with D hard to call. The CDR3 spans 12 residues. Deletions cut 0 bases from V and 7 bases from J, with 5 bases between. Per the germline V gene, CDR1 is WSHSY and CDR2 is SAAADI. CDR3 DNA sequence: TGCGCCAGCAGTGAGTCTGGCCATACGCAGTATTTT. Protein sequence: CASSESGHTQYF.

The V gene is TRBV7-2, the J gene TRBJ1-1, with D uncertain. Between the trimmed V and J ends, which lost 1 base and 1 base, there was a span of 7 bases. This CDR3 contains 14 residues. CDR1 and CDR2 from the germline V gene are SGHTA and FQGNSA. CDR3 nucleotide sequence: TGTGCCAGCAGCTTAGTACTGGGGAACACTGAAGCTTTCTTT. This encodes CASSLVLGNTEAFF.